What follows describes a single TCR beta chain. Its antigen is as yet unknown. Some clones are missing from TCRdb's copy, which holds only in-frame ones; the method was immunoSEQ multiplex PCR. Among some 800 clones listed, 67% were seen once. This specimen comes from a study of the immune and genomic landscape of osteosarcoma. The study's findings and limits: Productive clonality was low overall, averaging roughly 0.085, maximum 0.3 to 0.35. A handful of cases had one hyperexpanded dominant clone and under 100 clonotypes.

Per germline, CDR1 MNHNS and CDR2 SASEGT. Trimming pared 1 base from V and 6 bases from J, leaving 16 bases between. The CDR3 totals 15 residues. Osteosarcoma specimens were post-treatment primary, local recurrence and metastasis tumors from poor-prognosis patients. The rearrangement joins TRBV6-1 to TRBJ2-7, with D tentatively TRBD2 (6 bases). The clonotype originates from a woman aged 70 to 79 with osteosarcoma. Sequenced: primary tumor tissue from the humerus. The chain's CDR3 is CASSEDGGRRREQYF. The CDR3 bases are TGTGCCAGCAGTGAAGATGGTGGGAGGAGACGCGAGCAGTACTTC.